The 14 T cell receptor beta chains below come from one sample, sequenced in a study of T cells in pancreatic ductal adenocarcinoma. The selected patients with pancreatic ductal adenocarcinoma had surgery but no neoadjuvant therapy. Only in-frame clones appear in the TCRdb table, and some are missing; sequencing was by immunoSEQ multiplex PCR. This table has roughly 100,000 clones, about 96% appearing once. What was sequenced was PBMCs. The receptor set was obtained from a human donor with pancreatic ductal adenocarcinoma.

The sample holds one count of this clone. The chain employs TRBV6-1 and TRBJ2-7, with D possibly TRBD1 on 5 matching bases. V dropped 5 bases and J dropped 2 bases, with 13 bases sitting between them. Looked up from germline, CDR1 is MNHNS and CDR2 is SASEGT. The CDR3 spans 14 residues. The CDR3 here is CASSSDMLAYEQYF. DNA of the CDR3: TGTGCCAGCAGTTCGGACATGTTGGCCTACGAGCAGTACTTC.

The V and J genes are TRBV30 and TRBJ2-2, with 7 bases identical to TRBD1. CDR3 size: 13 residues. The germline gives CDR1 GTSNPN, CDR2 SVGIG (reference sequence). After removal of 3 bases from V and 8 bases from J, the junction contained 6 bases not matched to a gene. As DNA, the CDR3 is TGTGCCTGGAGGAAACAGGGGCGGGGGGAGCTGTTTTTT. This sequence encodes CAWRKQGRGELFF. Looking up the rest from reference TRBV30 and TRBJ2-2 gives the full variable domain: SQTIHQWPATLVQPVGSPLSLECTVEGTSNPNLYWYRQAAGRGLQLLFYSVGIGQISSEVPQNLSASRPQDRQFILSSKKLLLSDSGFYLCAWRKQGRGELFFGEGSRLTVL.

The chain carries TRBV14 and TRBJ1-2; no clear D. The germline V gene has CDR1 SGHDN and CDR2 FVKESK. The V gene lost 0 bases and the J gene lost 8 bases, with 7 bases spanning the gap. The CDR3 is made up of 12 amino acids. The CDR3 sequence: CASSQDWRGYTF. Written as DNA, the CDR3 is TGTGCCAGCAGCCAAGATTGGCGGGGCTACACCTTC.

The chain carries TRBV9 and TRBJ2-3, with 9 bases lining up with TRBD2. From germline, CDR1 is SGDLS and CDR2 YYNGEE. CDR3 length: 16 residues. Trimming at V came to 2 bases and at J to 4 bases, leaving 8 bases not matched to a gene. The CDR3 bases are TGTGCCAGCAGCGTGGGAAGCGGGAGGTCCCCAGATACGCAGTATTTT. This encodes CASSVGSGRSPDTQYF.

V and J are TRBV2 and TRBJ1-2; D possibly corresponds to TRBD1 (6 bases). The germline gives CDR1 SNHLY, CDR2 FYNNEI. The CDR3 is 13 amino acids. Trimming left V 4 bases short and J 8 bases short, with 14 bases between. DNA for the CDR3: TGTGCCAGCAGTGCTACAGGGATCGGGGGCTACACCTTC. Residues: CASSATGIGGYTF. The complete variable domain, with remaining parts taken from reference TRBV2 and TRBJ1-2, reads EPEVTQTPSHQVTQMGQEVILRCVPISNHLYFYWYRQILGQKVEFLVSFYNNEISEKSEIFDDQFSVERPDGSNFTLKIRSTKLEDSAMYFCASSATGIGGYTFGSGTRLTVV.

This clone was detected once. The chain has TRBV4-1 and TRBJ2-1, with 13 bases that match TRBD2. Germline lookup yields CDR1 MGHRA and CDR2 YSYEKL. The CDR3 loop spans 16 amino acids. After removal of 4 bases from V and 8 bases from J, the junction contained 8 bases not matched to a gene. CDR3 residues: CASSPLGTSGMYEQFF. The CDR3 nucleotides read TGCGCCAGCAGCCCACTCGGGACTAGCGGGATGTATGAGCAGTTCTTC.

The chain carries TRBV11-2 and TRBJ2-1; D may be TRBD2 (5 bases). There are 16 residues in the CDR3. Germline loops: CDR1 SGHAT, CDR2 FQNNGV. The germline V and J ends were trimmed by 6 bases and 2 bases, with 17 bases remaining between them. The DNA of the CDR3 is TGTGCCAGCAGTCGGTTCCTGGACTTACCCTACAATGAGCAGTTCTTC. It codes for CASSRFLDLPYNEQFF.

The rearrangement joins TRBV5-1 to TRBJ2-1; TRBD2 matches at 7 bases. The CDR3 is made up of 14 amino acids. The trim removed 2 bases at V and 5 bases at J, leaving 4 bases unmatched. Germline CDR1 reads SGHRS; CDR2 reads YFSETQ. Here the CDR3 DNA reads TGCGCCAGCAGCTTCGGGACTATTAACAATGAGCAGTTCTTC. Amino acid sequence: CASSFGTINNEQFF.

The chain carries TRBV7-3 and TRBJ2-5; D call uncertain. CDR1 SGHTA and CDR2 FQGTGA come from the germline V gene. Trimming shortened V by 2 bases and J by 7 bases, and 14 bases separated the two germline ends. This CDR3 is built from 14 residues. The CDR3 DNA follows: TGTGCCAGCAGCTTAGATAACCCATCGGGGACCCAGTACTTC. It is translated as CASSLDNPSGTQYF.

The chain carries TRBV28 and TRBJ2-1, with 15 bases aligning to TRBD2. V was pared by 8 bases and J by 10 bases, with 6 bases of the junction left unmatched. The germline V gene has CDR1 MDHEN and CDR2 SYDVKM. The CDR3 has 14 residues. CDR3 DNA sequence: TGTGCCAGCGGACTAGCGGGAGGGTATAGGGAGCAGTTCTTC. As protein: CASGLAGGYREQFF.

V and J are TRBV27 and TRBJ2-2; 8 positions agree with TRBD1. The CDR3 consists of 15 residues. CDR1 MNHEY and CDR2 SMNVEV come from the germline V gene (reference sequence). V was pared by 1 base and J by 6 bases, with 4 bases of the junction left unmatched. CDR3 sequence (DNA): TGTGCCAGCAGTTTATTCAGGGGGCAAGCCGGGGAGCTGTTTTTT. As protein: CASSLFRGQAGELFF.

The CDR3 sequence: CASRAIFSTDSYNEQFF. In nucleotides, the CDR3 is TGTGCCAGTAGAGCCATCTTTAGCACCGACTCCTACAATGAGCAGTTCTTC. The chain is built from TRBV19 and TRBJ2-1; D gene uncertain. The CDR3 sequence is 17 residues long. Trimming removed 6 bases from V and 0 bases from J, with 18 bases in between. Germline V lookup: CDR1 LNHDA, CDR2 SQIVND (reference sequence).

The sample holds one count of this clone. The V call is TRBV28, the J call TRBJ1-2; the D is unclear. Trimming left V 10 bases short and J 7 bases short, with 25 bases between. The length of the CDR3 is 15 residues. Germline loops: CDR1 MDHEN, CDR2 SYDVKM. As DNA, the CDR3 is TGTGCCACCAACATCATGGGGTCAGGAGGACTTGGCTACACCTTC. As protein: CATNIMGSGGLGYTF.

CDR3: CASSQASGNTYEQYF. The CDR3 nucleotides are TGCGCCAGCAGCCAAGCTAGCGGGAACACCTACGAGCAGTACTTC. The V and J genes are TRBV4-1 and TRBJ2-7; 9 positions match TRBD2. V lost 1 base to trimming and J lost 2 bases; unmatched junction nucleotides: 3. The CDR3 is made up of 15 amino acids. CDR1 MGHRA and CDR2 YSYEKL come from the germline V gene.